This entry describes one TCR beta chain. Antigen specificity is unknown. For the second PCR, which ran for about 7 to 12 cycles, a sample-barcoded 5' primer and a J-beta primer mix were used. TCRdb processed the 5' RACE reads anew with MiXCR; each CDR3 protein has one entry. The data show about 830,000 distinct CDR3 sequences, about 62% seen once. The CDR3 is 13 amino acids. Germline lookup yields CDR1 SGHTA and CDR2 FQGTGA. Losses at the gene ends were 5 bases for V and 9 bases for J; bases not matched to a gene: 7. These data originate in a study of blood T cells in healthy people across ages. Study findings and constraints: Per-million-T-cell TCR beta diversity fell roughly linearly with age. Diversity was higher, and naive CD4+ cells more numerous, in long-lived donors than in aged donors.

This TCR was sampled from a man aged 30 to 39 in good health. V and J are TRBV7-3 and TRBJ2-1; TRBD2 matches 7 bases. Sequencing input: blood. CDR3 protein: CASSPQGGSEQFF. Written as DNA, the CDR3 is TGTGCCAGCAGCCCTCAGGGAGGGAGTGAGCAGTTCTTC.